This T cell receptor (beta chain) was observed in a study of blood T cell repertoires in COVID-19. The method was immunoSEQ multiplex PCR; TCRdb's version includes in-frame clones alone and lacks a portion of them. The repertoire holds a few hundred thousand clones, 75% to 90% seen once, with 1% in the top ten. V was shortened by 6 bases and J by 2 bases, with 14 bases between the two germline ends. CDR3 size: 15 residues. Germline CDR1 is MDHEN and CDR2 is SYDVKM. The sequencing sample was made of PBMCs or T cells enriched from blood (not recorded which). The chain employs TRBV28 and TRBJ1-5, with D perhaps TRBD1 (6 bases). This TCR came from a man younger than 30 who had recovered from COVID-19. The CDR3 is CASSPQGWGNQPQHF. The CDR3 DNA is TGTGCCAGCAGCCCACAGGGTTGGGGCAATCAGCCCCAGCATTTT.